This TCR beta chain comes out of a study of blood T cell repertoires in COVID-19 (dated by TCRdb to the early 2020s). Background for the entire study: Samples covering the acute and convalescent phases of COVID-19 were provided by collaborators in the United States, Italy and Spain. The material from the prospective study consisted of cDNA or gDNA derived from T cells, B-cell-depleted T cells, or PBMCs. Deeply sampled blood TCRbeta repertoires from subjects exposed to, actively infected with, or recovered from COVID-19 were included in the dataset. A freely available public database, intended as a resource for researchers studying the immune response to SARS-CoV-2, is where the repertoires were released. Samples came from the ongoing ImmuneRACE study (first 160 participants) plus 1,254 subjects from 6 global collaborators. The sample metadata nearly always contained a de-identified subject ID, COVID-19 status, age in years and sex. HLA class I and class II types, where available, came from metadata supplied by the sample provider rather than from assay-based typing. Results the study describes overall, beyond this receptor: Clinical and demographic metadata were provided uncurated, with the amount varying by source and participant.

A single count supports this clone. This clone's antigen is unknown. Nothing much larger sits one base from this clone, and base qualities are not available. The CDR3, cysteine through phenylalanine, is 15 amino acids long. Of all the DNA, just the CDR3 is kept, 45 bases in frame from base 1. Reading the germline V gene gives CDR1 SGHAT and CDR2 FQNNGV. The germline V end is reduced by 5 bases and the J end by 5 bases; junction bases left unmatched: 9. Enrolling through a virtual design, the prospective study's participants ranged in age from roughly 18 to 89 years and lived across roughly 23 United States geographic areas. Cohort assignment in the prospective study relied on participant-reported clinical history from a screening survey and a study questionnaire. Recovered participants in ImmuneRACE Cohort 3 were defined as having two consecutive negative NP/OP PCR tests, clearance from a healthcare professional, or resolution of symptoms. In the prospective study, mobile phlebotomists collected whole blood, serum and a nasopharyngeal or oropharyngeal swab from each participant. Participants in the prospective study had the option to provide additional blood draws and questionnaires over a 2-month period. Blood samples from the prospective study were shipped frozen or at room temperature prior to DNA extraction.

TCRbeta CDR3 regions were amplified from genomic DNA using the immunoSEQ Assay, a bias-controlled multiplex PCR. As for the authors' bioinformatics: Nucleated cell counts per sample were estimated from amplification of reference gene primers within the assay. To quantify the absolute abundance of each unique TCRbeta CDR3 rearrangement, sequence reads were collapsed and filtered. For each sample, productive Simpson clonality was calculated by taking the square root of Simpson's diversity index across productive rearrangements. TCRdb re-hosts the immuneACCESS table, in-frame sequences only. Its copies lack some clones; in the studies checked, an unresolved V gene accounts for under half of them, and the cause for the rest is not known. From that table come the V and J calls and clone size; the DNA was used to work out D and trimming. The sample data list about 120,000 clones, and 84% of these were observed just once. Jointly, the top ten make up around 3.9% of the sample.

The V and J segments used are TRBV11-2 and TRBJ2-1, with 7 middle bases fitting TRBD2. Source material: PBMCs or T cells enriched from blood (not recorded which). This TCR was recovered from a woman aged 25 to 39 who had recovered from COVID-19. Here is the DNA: TGTGCCAGCAGCCAAACAGGACTAGTCGACAATGAGCAGTTCTTC. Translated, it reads CASSQTGLVDNEQFF.